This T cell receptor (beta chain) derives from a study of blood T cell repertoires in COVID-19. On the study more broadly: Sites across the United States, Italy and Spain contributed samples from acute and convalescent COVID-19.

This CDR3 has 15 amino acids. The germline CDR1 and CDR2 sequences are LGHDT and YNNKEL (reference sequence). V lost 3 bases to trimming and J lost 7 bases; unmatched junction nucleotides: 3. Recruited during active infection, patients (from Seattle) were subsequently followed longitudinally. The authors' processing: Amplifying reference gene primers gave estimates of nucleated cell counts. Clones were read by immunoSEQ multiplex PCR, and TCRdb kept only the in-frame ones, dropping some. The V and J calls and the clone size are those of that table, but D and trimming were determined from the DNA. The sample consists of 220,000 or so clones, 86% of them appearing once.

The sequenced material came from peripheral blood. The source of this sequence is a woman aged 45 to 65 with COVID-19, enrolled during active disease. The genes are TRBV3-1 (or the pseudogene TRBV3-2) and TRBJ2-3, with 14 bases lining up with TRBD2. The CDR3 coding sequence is TGTGCCAGCAGCCATGGGACTAGCGGGGGTTATACGCAGTATTTT. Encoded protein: CASSHGTSGGYTQYF.